These 17 T cell receptor beta chains were sequenced from one sample in a study of blood T cell repertoires in COVID-19. The protocol was immunoSEQ multiplex PCR, while the TCRdb copy is restricted to in-frame clones and leaves out a portion. Of 180,000 or so clones listed, approximately 86% are singletons. Sequenced sample: peripheral blood. The receptor source for this set is a man between 70 and 80 years old with acute or convalescent COVID-19.

This chain joins TRBV4-2 and TRBJ2-3; D not certain. From germline, CDR1 is LGHNA and CDR2 YNFKEQ. V lost 4 bases and J lost 2, with 10 bases in between. The CDR3 has 14 amino acids. The CDR3 protein is CASSREAATDTQYF. CDR3 DNA: TGTGCCAGCAGCCGAGAGGCGGCCACAGATACGCAGTATTTT.

As DNA, the CDR3 is TGCGCCAGCAGCCCGGAGCCGGTCTACGAGCAGTACTTC. Its protein is CASSPEPVYEQYF. V usage is TRBV5-1 and J usage is TRBJ2-7; D not resolved. Germline V gene lookup returns CDR1 SGHRS and CDR2 YFSETQ. The CDR3 has 13 residues. Deletions cut 4 bases from V and 3 bases from J, with 11 bases between.

The chain joins TRBV7-9 to TRBJ1-1, with D unresolved. Deletions cut 5 bases from V and 4 bases from J, with 11 bases between. CDR1 and CDR2 from the germline V gene are SEHNR and FQNEAQ (reference sequence). The CDR3 loop spans 13 amino acids. CDR3 bases: TGTGCCAGCAGCCCCCGGAGGATCACTGAAGCTTTCTTT. Translation: CASSPRRITEAFF.

J is TRBJ1-1 and V is TRBV19; a possible D gene is TRBD1 (5 bases). CDR1 LNHDA and CDR2 SQIVND come from the germline V gene (reference sequence). The germline V and J ends were trimmed by 7 bases and 4 bases, with 13 bases remaining between them. This CDR3 is 13 amino acids long. The CDR3 protein is CASTLQGGTEAFF. CDR3 coding DNA: TGTGCCAGTACGCTGCAGGGTGGCACTGAAGCTTTCTTT.

The rearrangement links TRBV27 to TRBJ2-1; 7 nucleotides line up with TRBD1. The length of the CDR3 is 15 residues. Germline V gives CDR1 MNHEY, CDR2 SMNVEV (reference sequence). Trimming cost V 4 bases and J 7 bases; bases outside gene matches: 10. In nucleotides, the CDR3 is TGTGCCAGCAGTTCCTTTGGGCAGGGGGTAAATGAGCAGTTCTTC. It encodes CASSSFGQGVNEQFF.

The table lists this clone with a count of one. In the same sample, other DNA sequences code for this CDR3. This sequence joins TRBV5-1 and TRBJ2-3, with 9 bases matching TRBD1. The germline gives CDR1 SGHRS, CDR2 YFSETQ. J lost 0 bases, V lost 4 bases, and 3 bases had no gene match. This CDR3 is built from 15 residues. The CDR3: CASSPGQGSTDTQYF. DNA of the CDR3: TGCGCCAGCAGCCCGGGACAGGGAAGCACAGATACGCAGTATTTT.

CDR3 residues: CASSISSVSQAFF. CDR3 DNA sequence: TGTGCCAGTAGTATAAGCTCTGTATCCCAAGCTTTCTTT. The rearrangement uses TRBV19 and TRBJ1-1; D is uncertain. The CDR3 has 13 residues. CDR1 is LNHDA and CDR2 is SQIVND in the germline V gene (reference sequence). V lost 2 bases and J lost 9, with 13 bases in between. The variable domain in full, completed from reference TRBV19 and TRBJ1-1, reads DGGITQSPKYLFRKEGQNVTLSCEQNLNHDAMYWYRQDPGQGLRLIYYSQIVNDFQKGDIAEGYSVSREKKESFPLTVTSAQKNPTAFYLCASSISSVSQAFFGQGTRLTVV.

This clone was seen a few times. The genes are TRBV28 and TRBJ1-5; TRBD1 matches at 7 bases. V was pared by 2 bases and J by 4 bases, with 2 bases of the junction left unmatched. CDR3 length: 14 residues. Germline V gene sequence: CDR1 MDHEN, CDR2 SYDVKM. The CDR3 coding sequence is TGTGCCAGCAGTTTAGTGACAGGGAATCAGCCCCAGCATTTT. Protein sequence: CASSLVTGNQPQHF.

This rearrangement joins TRBV11-2 to TRBJ2-7; D is unclear. The V end was cut by 0 bases, the J end by 0 bases, with 6 bases between. This CDR3 region has 14 residues. Germline values: CDR1 SGHAT, CDR2 FQNNGV. CDR3 amino acids: CASSLDPTSYEQYF. The CDR3 DNA sequence: TGTGCCAGCAGCTTAGACCCTACCTCCTACGAGCAGTACTTC.

The J gene is TRBJ1-6, the V gene TRBV28, with 8 bases lining up with TRBD1. The CDR3 length is 16 residues. J was trimmed by 2 bases and V by 7 bases; bases with no gene match: 7. From germline, CDR1 is MDHEN and CDR2 SYDVKM. The CDR3 DNA reads as TGTGCCAGCACTCGACAGGGGACCCCCTATAATTCACCCCTCCACTTT. It specifies CASTRQGTPYNSPLHF.

The rearrangement uses TRBV28 and TRBJ2-1; the match to TRBD1 covers 8 bases. Trimming cost V 3 bases and J 0 bases; bases outside gene matches: 10. CDR1 is MDHEN and CDR2 is SYDVKM in the germline V gene. This CDR3 contains 18 residues. CDR3 region: CASSFPHGQGSSYNEQFF. The DNA for the CDR3 is TGTGCCAGCAGTTTCCCCCACGGACAGGGAAGCTCCTACAATGAGCAGTTCTTC. The entire variable domain, with the rest obtained from reference TRBV28 and TRBJ2-1, is as follows: DVKVTQSSRYLVKRTGEKVFLECVQDMDHENMFWYRQDPGLGLRLIYFSYDVKMKEKGDIPEGYSVSREKKERFSLILESASTNQTSMYLCASSFPHGQGSSYNEQFFGPGTRLTVL.

The CDR3: CASSFRAGGGYNEQFF. The CDR3 nucleotides read TGTGCCAGCAGTTTCCGAGCTGGGGGGGGCTACAATGAGCAGTTCTTC. The rearrangement links TRBV28 to TRBJ2-1; the match to TRBD2 covers 7 bases. The CDR3 is 16 amino acids. V lost 3 bases, J lost 3 bases, and 8 bases stayed unmatched. The V gene's germline CDR1 is MDHEN and CDR2 SYDVKM.

V and J are TRBV5-1 and TRBJ1-2; the match to TRBD1 covers 7 bases. V was pared by 1 base and J by 8 bases, with 8 bases of the junction left unmatched. Germline-derived CDR1 and CDR2 are SGHRS and YFSETQ. The CDR3 sequence is 14 residues long. CDR3 DNA: TGCGCCAGCAGCTTGTCACAGGGGCGGTGGGGCTACACCTTC. It translates to CASSLSQGRWGYTF.

This chain joins TRBV4-2 and TRBJ2-7; TRBD2 is a possible D gene (6 bases). Looked up from germline, CDR1 is LGHNA and CDR2 is YNFKEQ. V lost 3 bases, J lost 4 bases, and 13 bases lay in between. CDR3 length equals 14 residues. The CDR3 loop is CASSQGDSRYEQYF. The CDR3 DNA is TGTGCCAGCAGCCAGGGGGACTCGCGTTACGAGCAGTACTTC.

V is TRBV24-1 and J is TRBJ2-2; D call uncertain. This CDR3 comprises 14 residues. Trimming pared 5 bases from V and 1 base from J, leaving 7 bases between. The V gene's germline CDR1 is KGHDR and CDR2 SFDVKD. The CDR3 DNA sequence: TGTGCCACCAGTGGTCAGTTGAACACCGGGGAGCTGTTTTTT. Encoded protein: CATSGQLNTGELFF.

The DNA for the CDR3 is TGTGCCAGCTCACCCGGGCCTAGCGGACAAGAGACCCAGTACTTC. Residues: CASSPGPSGQETQYF. The chain employs TRBV18 and TRBJ2-5, with TRBD2 matching over 7 bases. Trimming removed 3 bases from V and 2 bases from J; junction bases left unmatched: 6. This CDR3 is built from 15 residues. The V gene's germline CDR1 is KGHSH and CDR2 LQKENI.

This clone occurred a few times. J is TRBJ1-2 and V is TRBV7-2; 11 nucleotides agree with TRBD1. The CDR3 sequence is 15 residues long. The germline gives CDR1 SGHTA, CDR2 FQGNSA. Losses at the gene ends were 5 bases for V and 8 bases for J; bases not matched to a gene: 10. Written as DNA, the CDR3 is TGTGCCAGCAGCCCGGGACAGGGGGGAAGAGACGGCTACACCTTC. Residues: CASSPGQGGRDGYTF. Together with reference TRBV7-2 and TRBJ1-2, the CDR3 gives the full variable domain: GAGVSQSPSNKVTEKGKDVELRCDPISGHTALYWYRQSLGQGLEFLIYFQGNSAPDKSGLPSDRFSAERTGGSVSTLTIQRTQQEDSAVYLCASSPGQGGRDGYTFGSGTRLTVV.